Each of the 11 T cell receptor beta chains below was sequenced from the same sample in a study of blood T cell repertoires in COVID-19. TCRdb keeps only in-frame clones here, not all; method: immunoSEQ multiplex PCR. The table lists 390,000 or so clones, around 83% of them singletons. The sample consisted of PBMCs or T cells enriched from blood (not recorded which). The receptors here all came from a woman in her 50s who had recovered from COVID-19.

The chain carries TRBV18 and TRBJ1-5; possible D gene TRBD1, 6 bases. Germline CDR1 and CDR2: KGHSH and LQKENI. The ends were cut back, 4 bases at V and 1 base at J, with 8 bases in the middle. This CDR3 contains 14 residues. The CDR3 DNA is TGTGCCAGCTCACGAACAGGGAGCAATCAGCCCCAGCATTTT. Translating gives CASSRTGSNQPQHF.

The V and J genes are TRBV5-1 and TRBJ2-7; TRBD1 aligns across 7 bases. Trimming at V came to 2 bases and at J to 3 bases, leaving 14 bases not matched to a gene. The germline V gene has CDR1 SGHRS and CDR2 YFSETQ. The CDR3 sequence is 17 residues long. DNA for the CDR3: TGCGCCAGCAGCTTAGGATTTTCGGGACAGCCCCTCTACGAGCAGTACTTC. Amino acids: CASSLGFSGQPLYEQYF.

The V and J genes are TRBV9 and TRBJ2-7; 8 nucleotides align to TRBD2. Germline assignment: CDR1 SGDLS and CDR2 YYNGEE. This CDR3 is 15 amino acids long. With 0 bases clipped from V and 2 bases from J, the junction kept 4 bases outside the gene matches. The CDR3 region is CASSVGQRGTYEQYF. The CDR3 DNA reads as TGTGCCAGCAGCGTAGGCCAGCGGGGGACCTACGAGCAGTACTTC.

The J gene is TRBJ1-2, the V gene TRBV5-1, with 12 bases lining up with TRBD1. The V gene's germline CDR1 is SGHRS and CDR2 YFSETQ. The CDR3 has 15 residues. The V segment lost 5 bases and the J segment 6 bases; nucleotides outside the gene matches: 8. This CDR3 is CASSRTGTGGDGYTF. The CDR3 coding sequence is TGCGCCAGCAGTCGTACCGGGACAGGGGGCGATGGCTACACCTTC.

The rearrangement joins TRBV20-1 to TRBJ1-5; 7 bases fit TRBD1. V was clipped by 3 bases and J by 2 bases; unmatched bases: 10. The germline CDR1 and CDR2 sequences are DFQATT and SNEGSKA (reference sequence). CDR3 size: 16 residues. CDR3 coding DNA: TGCAGTGCTAGTCCCCCCTACGGGACAGGCAATCAGCCCCAGCATTTT. Translation gives CSASPPYGTGNQPQHF.

The V call is TRBV14, the J call TRBJ1-1; D unresolved. V was cut by 3 bases and J by 10 bases, with 15 bases left in between. The CDR3 has 13 residues. CDR1 and CDR2 (germline): SGHDN, FVKESK. This CDR3 reads CASSHNAEVRAFF. In DNA form, the CDR3 reads TGTGCCAGCAGCCACAACGCGGAGGTTCGAGCTTTCTTT.

The sample holds one count of this clone. The rearrangement uses TRBV29-1 and TRBJ1-2, with no clear D. Germline V gene lookup returns CDR1 SQVTM and CDR2 ANQGSEA. Trimming shortened V by 5 bases and J by 1 base, and 17 bases separated the two germline ends. This CDR3 has 15 amino acids. The CDR3 sequence is CSVYLQTQSNYGYTF. CDR3 bases: TGCAGCGTTTATCTCCAGACACAAAGTAACTATGGCTACACCTTC.

V and J are TRBV6-2 or TRBV6-3 and TRBJ1-2; 7 bases map to TRBD1. V shed 4 bases, J shed 2 bases, and the junction held 7 bases outside the gene matches. Germline CDR1 MNHEY, CDR2 SVGEGT. CDR3 length: 15 amino acids. In DNA form, the CDR3 reads TGTGCCAGCAGTTCCGGACAGGCGGGGAACTATGGCTACACCTTC. Amino acid sequence: CASSSGQAGNYGYTF.

The chain combines TRBV5-1 with TRBJ2-5, with 9 bases lining up with TRBD1. There are 14 residues in the CDR3. The germline gives CDR1 SGHRS, CDR2 YFSETQ. With V trimmed by 3 bases and J by 6 bases, 6 bases remained unmatched. CDR3 bases: TGCGCCAGCAGCTCGGGACAGGGCGTGAAGACCCAGTACTTC. Residues: CASSSGQGVKTQYF. The full variable domain, in which reference TRBV5-1 and TRBJ2-5 provide the parts outside the CDR3, is KAGVTQTPRYLIKTRGQQVTLSCSPISGHRSVSWYQQTPGQGLQFLFEYFSETQRNKGNFPGRFSGRQFSNSRSEMNVSTLELGDSALYLCASSSGQGVKTQYFGPGTRLLVL.

The chain uses TRBV24-1 and TRBJ1-5, with D perhaps TRBD1 (5 bases). Per germline, CDR1 KGHDR and CDR2 SFDVKD. This CDR3 has 13 residues. Between the trimmed V and J ends, which lost 4 bases and 5 bases, there was a span of 8 bases. In DNA form, the CDR3 reads TGTGCCACCAGTGACCGGGGGGATCAGCCCCAGCATTTT. It is translated as CATSDRGDQPQHF.

The chain joins TRBV11-1 to TRBJ2-5, with TRBD1 identical over 7 bases. The CDR3 contains 15 residues. The germline V gene has CDR1 SGHAT and CDR2 FQDESV (reference sequence). J lost 0 bases, V lost 5 bases, and 6 bases had no gene match. CDR3 residues: CASSLMTGNQETQYF. Written as DNA, the CDR3 is TGTGCCAGCAGCCTTATGACAGGGAACCAAGAGACCCAGTACTTC.